The 24 T cell receptor beta chains below all came from one sample that was sequenced in a study of blood T cell repertoires in COVID-19. Generated by immunoSEQ multiplex PCR, the TCRdb table keeps only in-frame clones and is missing some. This table holds 21,000 or so clones, approximately 90% found once. Sequencing was performed on peripheral blood. The receptor source for this set is a human donor in a cohort sampled during active COVID-19.

The rearrangement joins TRBV11-2 to TRBJ1-1; D is undetermined. This CDR3 comprises 15 residues. Germline CDR1 and CDR2: SGHAT and FQNNGV. Trimming cost V 4 bases and J 4 bases, with 16 bases left between them. CDR3 region: CASSSRTVEVTEAFF. DNA for the CDR3: TGTGCCAGCAGCTCCCGGACTGTTGAGGTCACTGAAGCTTTCTTT.

The chain has TRBV10-3 and TRBJ1-4; D gene uncertain. Between the trimmed V and J ends, which lost 6 bases and 3 bases, there was a span of 20 bases. This CDR3 is built from 17 residues. Germline CDR1 is ENHRY and CDR2 is SYGVKD. Here the CDR3 DNA reads TGTGCCATCAGCTCGACGGAGAATCGGCGCTCTAATGAAAAACTGTTTTTT. Protein product: CAISSTENRRSNEKLFF.

V and J are TRBV6-5 and TRBJ2-1; 13 bases match TRBD2. This CDR3 contains 15 residues. Losses at the gene ends were 7 bases for V and 7 bases for J; bases not matched to a gene: 7. Per the germline V gene, CDR1 is MNHEY and CDR2 is SVGAGI. The DNA for the CDR3 is TGTGCCAGCACCACACTAGCGGGGGGGCCGAATGAGCAGTTCTTC. Amino acids: CASTTLAGGPNEQFF.

The chain is built from TRBV7-8 and TRBJ1-2, with D possibly being TRBD1 (5 bases). V was trimmed by 3 bases and J by 4 bases, leaving 12 bases between them. CDR1 is SGHVS, CDR2 FQNEAQ, per germline. The CDR3 loop spans 14 amino acids. The CDR3 loop is CASSFGGEGYGYTF. The CDR3 DNA reads as TGTGCCAGCAGCTTTGGGGGGGAAGGCTATGGCTACACCTTC.

This chain joins TRBV12-5 and TRBJ1-2; no reliable D call. V was cut by 1 base and J by 4 bases, with 13 bases left in between. The CDR3 spans 15 residues. The germline V gene encodes CDR1 LGHNT and CDR2 FRNRAP. The CDR3 nucleotides are TGTGCTAGTGGTTTGGAAGACACGGATTTCTATGGCTACACCTTC. This sequence encodes CASGLEDTDFYGYTF. Full variable domain (rest looked up from reference TRBV12-5 and TRBJ1-2): DARVTQTPRHKVTEMGQEVTMRCQPILGHNTVFWYRQTMMQGLELLAYFRNRAPLDDSGMPKDRFSAEMPDATLATLKIQPSEPRDSAVYFCASGLEDTDFYGYTFGSGTRLTVV.

The chain carries TRBV19 and TRBJ2-5, with a tentative D call TRBD2 (5 bases). The CDR3 extends over 12 amino acids. V lost 5 bases to trimming and J lost 7 bases, with 11 bases between them. Germline CDR1 LNHDA, CDR2 SQIVND (reference sequence). The CDR3 bases are TGTGCCAGTAGTCCGGACTGGGGGACCCAGTACTTC. It specifies CASSPDWGTQYF.

The CDR3 DNA is TGTGCCAGCCTTGGGCAGGGAACATACACTGAAGCTTTCTTT. Its translation: CASLGQGTYTEAFF. V gene TRBV10-3 combines with J gene TRBJ1-1; tentative D call: TRBD1 (5 bases). V lost 10 bases and J lost 3, with 18 bases in between. Looked up from germline, CDR1 is ENHRY and CDR2 is SYGVKD. The CDR3 contains 14 residues.

The chain combines TRBV6-1 with TRBJ2-7; no reliable D call. The CDR3 extends over 16 amino acids. From germline, CDR1 is MNHNS and CDR2 SASEGT. Trimming took 0 bases from V and 2 from J, leaving 14 bases between them. CDR3 coding DNA: TGTGCCAGCAGTGAAGCGACGACTGTACCGACCTACGAGCAGTACTTC. The encoded protein is CASSEATTVPTYEQYF.

This chain uses TRBV12-3 or TRBV12-4 with TRBJ2-3, with D maybe TRBD2 (5 bases). Trimming removed 6 bases at V and 8 bases at J, with 9 bases between. This CDR3 has 11 amino acids. CDR3 nucleotides: TGTGCCAGCAGCCGACGGGGTACGCAGTATTTT. It specifies CASSRRGTQYF.

V is TRBV19 and J is TRBJ1-2; TRBD1 is a possible D gene (6 bases). Germline assignment: CDR1 LNHDA and CDR2 SQIVND (reference sequence). V was trimmed by 2 bases and J by 7 bases, leaving 14 bases between them. This CDR3 is 14 amino acids long. CDR3 nucleotide sequence: TGTGCCAGTAGTATACCCCAGGGGTTCGGTGGCTACACCTTC. This encodes CASSIPQGFGGYTF.

The gene calls are TRBV27 and TRBJ1-5, with 11 bases aligning to TRBD1. After removal of 6 bases from V and 6 bases from J, the junction contained 4 bases not matched to a gene. Germline CDR1 is MNHEY and CDR2 is SMNVEV (reference sequence). The CDR3 loop spans 14 amino acids. Here the CDR3 DNA reads TGTGCCAGCAGCCCGGACAGGGGGCTTCAGCCCCAGCATTTT. Encoded protein: CASSPDRGLQPQHF.

The chain combines TRBV7-9 with TRBJ2-4; D might be TRBD2 (6 bases). Trimming removed 3 bases from V and 1 base from J, with 13 bases in between. CDR3 length equals 16 residues. Looked up from germline, CDR1 is SEHNR and CDR2 is FQNEAQ (reference sequence). Here the CDR3 DNA reads TGTGCCAGCAGCTTCCCCGGGGGTACCGCCAAAAACATTCAGTACTTC. Translated: CASSFPGGTAKNIQYF.

V and J are TRBV6-5 and TRBJ1-1; D is uncertain. This CDR3 contains 12 residues. Germline CDR1 is MNHEY and CDR2 is SVGAGI. With 6 bases removed from V and 5 bases from J, the gap between germline ends came to 10 bases. CDR3 nucleotides: TGTGCCAGCAGAGACAAGACGACTGAAGCTTTCTTT. Amino acids: CASRDKTTEAFF.

The gene calls are TRBV10-3 and TRBJ1-4; 9 nucleotides align to TRBD1. In germline, CDR1 is ENHRY, CDR2 SYGVKD. There are 14 residues in the CDR3. J lost 4 bases, V lost 6 bases, and 3 bases had no gene match. Here the CDR3 DNA reads TGTGCCATCAGGGACAGGGGCGATAATGAAAAACTGTTTTTT. Translating it yields CAIRDRGDNEKLFF.

The chain has TRBV3-1 (or the pseudogene TRBV3-2) and TRBJ1-5; perhaps TRBD1 as D (5 bases). The CDR3 runs to 15 residues. Trimming left V 7 bases short and J 1 base short, with 14 bases between. From germline, CDR1 is LGHDT and CDR2 YNNKEL (reference sequence). CDR3 in DNA: TGTGCCAGCACACCGGGACGGGAGAGCAATCAGCCCCAGCATTTT. Translated: CASTPGRESNQPQHF.

The chain joins TRBV14 to TRBJ2-6; D gene uncertain. The CDR3 sequence is 16 residues long. Trimming stripped 2 bases from V and 0 bases from J, with 8 bases between. Germline loops: CDR1 SGHDN, CDR2 FVKESK. DNA for the CDR3: TGTGCCAGCAGCCAACCTCTAGGCTCTGGGGCCAACGTCCTGACTTTC. Residues: CASSQPLGSGANVLTF.

The chain links TRBV30 to TRBJ2-7; D might be TRBD1 (5 bases). The V and J ends lost 1 base and 4 bases respectively, with 8 bases between them. This CDR3 region has 12 residues. Germline CDR1 reads GTSNPN; CDR2 reads SVGIG (reference sequence). This CDR3 is CAWSGTPYEQYF. In DNA, the CDR3 is TGTGCCTGGAGTGGGACACCTTACGAGCAGTACTTC. Looking up the rest from reference TRBV30 and TRBJ2-7 gives the full variable domain: SQTIHQWPATLVQPVGSPLSLECTVEGTSNPNLYWYRQAAGRGLQLLFYSVGIGQISSEVPQNLSASRPQDRQFILSSKKLLLSDSGFYLCAWSGTPYEQYFGPGTRLTVT.

The genes are TRBV6-5 and TRBJ2-3, with TRBD1 identical over 10 bases. The CDR3 spans 14 residues. CDR1 is MNHEY and CDR2 is SVGAGI in the germline V gene. V shed 9 bases and J 4 bases; nucleotides not matched to a gene: 7. The CDR3 sequence is CASTRDRGSDTQYF. For the CDR3, the DNA is TGTGCCAGTACCCGGGACAGGGGCTCAGATACGCAGTATTTT.

V and J are TRBV4-3 and TRBJ1-2, with a tentative D call TRBD1 (5 bases). V gave up 0 bases and J gave up 4 bases, with 15 bases separating them. Germline V gene data show CDR1 as LGHNA and CDR2 as YSLEER. The CDR3 is 16 residues long. CDR3 loop: CASSQDGGDGSYGYTF. In nucleotides, the CDR3 is TGCGCCAGCAGCCAAGATGGCGGGGACGGATCCTATGGCTACACCTTC.

V gene TRBV3-1 (or the pseudogene TRBV3-2) combines with J gene TRBJ1-4, with 9 bases matching TRBD1. Trimming cost V 0 bases and J 6 bases; bases outside gene matches: 5. Germline-derived CDR1 and CDR2 are LGHDT and YNNKEL (reference sequence). The CDR3 is 16 amino acids. The CDR3 nucleotides read TGTGCCAGCAGCCAAGATGGCACAGGGGGCCATGAAAAACTGTTTTTT. It codes for CASSQDGTGGHEKLFF.

The chain employs TRBV6-6 and TRBJ2-3; D possibly corresponds to TRBD2 (6 bases). The CDR3 runs to 16 residues. V shed 1 base and J shed 0 bases, with 11 bases lying between them. CDR1 and CDR2 from the germline V gene are MNHNY and SVGAGI (reference sequence). CDR3 nucleotide sequence: TGTGCCAGCAGTTACTACCAGCGGGTTAGCACAGATACGCAGTATTTT. Translation: CASSYYQRVSTDTQYF.

This chain joins TRBV5-1 and TRBJ1-3, with TRBD1 matching over 8 bases. The CDR3 runs 13 residues. Per germline, CDR1 SGHRS and CDR2 YFSETQ. V was clipped by 4 bases and J by 8 bases; unmatched bases: 5. For the CDR3, the DNA is TGCGCCAGCAGCCCGGACAGGGTGGACACCATATATTTT. This gives the protein CASSPDRVDTIYF.

The V gene is TRBV7-2, the J gene TRBJ2-4; tentative D call: TRBD1 (5 bases). The germline V gene encodes CDR1 SGHTA and CDR2 FQGNSA. Trimming stripped 4 bases from V and 2 bases from J, with 12 bases between. The CDR3 extends over 15 amino acids. The CDR3 region is CASSSHRGTKNIQYF. The CDR3, as DNA: TGTGCCAGCAGCTCCCATAGGGGAACCAAAAACATTCAGTACTTC.

This sequence joins TRBV10-2 and TRBJ2-5; 16 nucleotides line up with TRBD2. The CDR3 is made up of 16 amino acids. CDR1 and CDR2 from the germline V gene are WSHSY and SAAADI. After removal of 6 bases from V and 3 bases from J, the junction contained 4 bases not matched to a gene. CDR3 sequence reads: CASRPGTSGGEETQYF. In DNA form, the CDR3 reads TGCGCCAGCAGACCCGGGACTAGCGGGGGGGAAGAGACCCAGTACTTC.